This entry lists 11 T cell receptor beta chains sequenced from one sample in a study of identical twins' blood T cells. TCRdb re-called the 5' RACE reads through MiXCR, storing one row per CDR3 protein. The table has 400,000 or so distinct CDR3 sequences, roughly 28% seen once. Sequenced input: PBMCs. The receptors shown here come from a woman aged 18 to 50 in good health.

This clonotype was observed many times. The chain couples TRBV5-8 to TRBJ2-1, with D possibly TRBD1 on 6 matching bases. The CDR3 is 15 residues long. V shed 1 base and J shed 2 bases, with 10 bases lying between them. The germline V gene has CDR1 SGHTS and CDR2 YDEGEE. CDR3 sequence reads: CASSLRGGTYNEQFF. CDR3 bases: TGTGCCAGCAGCTTGAGAGGGGGAACCTACAATGAGCAGTTCTTC.

This sequence joins TRBV11-2 and TRBJ2-1, with TRBD2 identical over 8 bases. J lost 11 bases, V lost 1 base, and 4 bases had no gene match. The CDR3 sequence is 13 residues long. Germline loops: CDR1 SGHAT, CDR2 FQNNGV. CDR3 sequence (DNA): TGTGCCAGCAGCTTAGTGGGACTAGGGAAGCAGTTCTTC. Translation gives CASSLVGLGKQFF.

The table lists this clonotype with a few counts. The chain employs TRBV15 and TRBJ1-2; D is perhaps TRBD1 (5 bases). The V gene's germline CDR1 is LNHNV and CDR2 YYDKDF (reference sequence). This CDR3 has 19 residues. Trimming shortened V by 1 base and J by 2 bases, and 23 bases separated the two germline ends. CDR3 coding DNA: TGTGCCACCAGCAGAGTTCAGGGATCTCTACCTAAACTGAACTATGGCTACACCTTC. It specifies CATSRVQGSLPKLNYGYTF.

The genes are TRBV3-1 and TRBJ2-7; TRBD1 matches at 7 bases. Losses at the gene ends were 4 bases for V and 4 bases for J; bases not matched to a gene: 10. CDR1 LGHDT and CDR2 YNNKEL come from the germline V gene (reference sequence). This CDR3 contains 15 residues. CDR3 sequence reads: CASSLNSDREYEQYF. As DNA, the CDR3 is TGTGCCAGCAGCCTAAACTCAGACAGGGAGTACGAGCAGTACTTC.

Only a few counts were recorded for this clonotype. The chain uses TRBV5-1 and TRBJ1-6; a possible D gene is TRBD1 (6 bases). This CDR3 has 14 amino acids. Looked up from germline, CDR1 is SGHRS and CDR2 is YFSETQ. Trimming took off 4 bases at V and 6 bases at J, with 11 bases between the two ends. The CDR3, as DNA: TGCGCCAGCAGCCGGACAGCCAGTAATTCACCCCTCCACTTT. This translates into CASSRTASNSPLHF.

This clonotype was seen only a few times. The CDR3 loop is CASSLGLSTEAFF. The CDR3 DNA reads TGCGCCAGCAGCTTGGGCCTAAGCACTGAAGCTTTCTTT. V usage is TRBV5-1 and J usage is TRBJ1-1; the D is unclear. Per germline, CDR1 SGHRS and CDR2 YFSETQ. V was pared by 0 bases and J by 4 bases, with 7 bases between. The CDR3 runs 13 residues. Filled out from reference TRBV5-1 and TRBJ1-1, the complete variable domain reads KAGVTQTPRYLIKTRGQQVTLSCSPISGHRSVSWYQQTPGQGLQFLFEYFSETQRNKGNFPGRFSGRQFSNSRSEMNVSTLELGDSALYLCASSLGLSTEAFFGQGTRLTVV.

The chain links TRBV6-2 or TRBV6-3 to TRBJ1-1; D not resolved. The CDR3 is made up of 13 amino acids. Germline assignment: CDR1 MNHEY and CDR2 SVGEGT. V gave up 10 bases and J gave up 1 base, with 13 bases separating them. DNA of the CDR3: TGTGCCACCAAAGCAGAGACGAACACTGAAGCTTTCTTT. It codes for CATKAETNTEAFF.

J is TRBJ2-2 and V is TRBV9; unclear D gene. Germline V gene data show CDR1 as SGDLS and CDR2 as YYNGEE. This CDR3 is 13 amino acids long. Trimming left V 0 bases short and J 7 bases short, with 7 bases between. In DNA form, the CDR3 reads TGTGCCAGCAGCGTAGCGGTCGGCGGGGAGCTGTTTTTT. It translates to CASSVAVGGELFF.

The chain carries TRBV4-3 and TRBJ2-1, with 12 bases identical to TRBD2. The germline V gene has CDR1 LGHNA and CDR2 YSLEER. There are 15 residues in the CDR3. J gave up 4 bases and V 4 bases, and 2 bases lay outside the gene matches. CDR3 sequence reads: CASSRTSGKYNEQFF. In DNA form, the CDR3 reads TGCGCCAGCAGCCGGACTAGCGGGAAGTACAATGAGCAGTTCTTC.

Of note for this clonotype: A read error is likely, as this CDR3 ends without the conserved phenylalanine or tryptophan. The chain carries TRBV29-1 and TRBJ2-3, with no clear D. Trimming left V 4 bases short and J 2 bases short, with 4 bases between. CDR3 size: 11 residues. Germline CDR1 SQVTM, CDR2 ANQGSEA. DNA for the CDR3: TGCAGCGTTGGAGTCACAGATACGCAGTATGTT. Translated: CSVGVTDTQYV.

This clonotype has at least ten counts. V usage is TRBV3-1 and J usage is TRBJ1-1; a possible D gene is TRBD1 (5 bases). Germline V gene sequence: CDR1 LGHDT, CDR2 YNNKEL (reference sequence). The V and J ends lost 0 bases and 4 bases respectively, with 6 bases between them. CDR3 length: 13 amino acids. The CDR3 here is CASSQEGVTEAFF. The CDR3 nucleotides are TGTGCCAGCAGCCAAGAAGGGGTCACTGAAGCTTTCTTT.